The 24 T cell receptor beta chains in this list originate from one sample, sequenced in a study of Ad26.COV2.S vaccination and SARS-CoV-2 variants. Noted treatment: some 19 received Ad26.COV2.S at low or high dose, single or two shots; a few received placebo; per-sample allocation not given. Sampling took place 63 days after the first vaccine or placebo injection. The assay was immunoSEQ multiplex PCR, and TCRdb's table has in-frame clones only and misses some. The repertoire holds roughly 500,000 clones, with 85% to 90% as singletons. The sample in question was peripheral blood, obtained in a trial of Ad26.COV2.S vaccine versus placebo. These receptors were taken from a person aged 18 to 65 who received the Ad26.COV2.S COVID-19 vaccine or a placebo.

The CDR3 protein is CASSLRASGTAYNEQFF. For the CDR3, the DNA is TGTGCCAGCAGCTTAAGGGCGAGCGGGACCGCATACAATGAGCAGTTCTTC. This chain uses TRBV7-9 with TRBJ2-1; 7 bases align to TRBD2. There are 17 residues in the CDR3. Trimming at V came to 2 bases and at J to 4 bases, leaving 11 bases not matched to a gene. Germline CDR1 reads SEHNR; CDR2 reads FQNEAQ (reference sequence). The complete variable domain, with remaining parts taken from reference TRBV7-9 and TRBJ2-1, reads DTGVSQNPRHKITKRGQNVTFRCDPISEHNRLYWYRQTLGQGPEFLTYFQNEAQLEKSRLLSDRFSAERPKGSFSTLEIQRTEQGDSAMYLCASSLRASGTAYNEQFFGPGTRLTVL.

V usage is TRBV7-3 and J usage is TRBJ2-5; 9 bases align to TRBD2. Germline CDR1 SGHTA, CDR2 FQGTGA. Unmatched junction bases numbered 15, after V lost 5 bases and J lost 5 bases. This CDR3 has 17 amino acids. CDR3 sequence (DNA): TGTGCCAGCAGCCCCCGCGGGGGGGCGTTTAGCTACGAGACCCAGTACTTC. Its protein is CASSPRGGAFSYETQYF.

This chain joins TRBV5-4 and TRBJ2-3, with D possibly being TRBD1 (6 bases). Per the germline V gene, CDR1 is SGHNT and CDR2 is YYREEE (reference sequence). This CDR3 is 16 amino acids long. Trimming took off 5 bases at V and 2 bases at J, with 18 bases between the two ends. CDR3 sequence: CASSVLGGGPTDTQYF. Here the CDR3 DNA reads TGTGCCAGCAGTGTCCTTGGTGGGGGCCCCACAGATACGCAGTATTTT.

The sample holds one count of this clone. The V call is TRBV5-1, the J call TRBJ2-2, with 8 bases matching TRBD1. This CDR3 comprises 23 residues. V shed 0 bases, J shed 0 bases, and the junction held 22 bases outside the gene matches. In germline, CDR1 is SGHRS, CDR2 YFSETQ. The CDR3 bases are TGCGCCAGCAGCTTGGCGGTAAGGGCTAGGGACAGGAGCTTTTTGGCGAACACCGGGGAGCTGTTTTTT. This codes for CASSLAVRARDRSFLANTGELFF.

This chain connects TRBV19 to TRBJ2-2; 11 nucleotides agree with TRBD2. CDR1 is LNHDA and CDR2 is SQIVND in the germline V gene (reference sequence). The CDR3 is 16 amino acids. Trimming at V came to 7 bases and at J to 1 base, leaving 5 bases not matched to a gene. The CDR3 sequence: CASNLLAGGNTGELFF. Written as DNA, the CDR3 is TGTGCCAGTAACCTCCTAGCGGGGGGGAACACCGGGGAGCTGTTTTTT.

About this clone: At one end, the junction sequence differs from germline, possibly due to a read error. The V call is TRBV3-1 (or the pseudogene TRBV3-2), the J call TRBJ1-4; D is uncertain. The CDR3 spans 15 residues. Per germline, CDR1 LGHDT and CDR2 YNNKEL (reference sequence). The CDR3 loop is CASSQGVTTNEKLFF. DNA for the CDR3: TGTGCCAGCAGCCAAGGGGTGACAACAAATGAAAAACTGTTTTTT.

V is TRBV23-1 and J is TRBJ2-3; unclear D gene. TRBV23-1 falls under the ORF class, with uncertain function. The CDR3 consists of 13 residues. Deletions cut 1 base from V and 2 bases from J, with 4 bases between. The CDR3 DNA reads TGCGCCAGCAGTCAATTTTACACAGATACGCAGTATTTT. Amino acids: CASSQFYTDTQYF.

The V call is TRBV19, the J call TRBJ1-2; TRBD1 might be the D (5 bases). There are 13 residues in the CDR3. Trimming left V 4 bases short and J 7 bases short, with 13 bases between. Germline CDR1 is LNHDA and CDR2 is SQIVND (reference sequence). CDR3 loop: CASSTPGVGGYTF. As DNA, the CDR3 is TGTGCCAGTAGTACGCCGGGGGTTGGTGGCTACACCTTC.

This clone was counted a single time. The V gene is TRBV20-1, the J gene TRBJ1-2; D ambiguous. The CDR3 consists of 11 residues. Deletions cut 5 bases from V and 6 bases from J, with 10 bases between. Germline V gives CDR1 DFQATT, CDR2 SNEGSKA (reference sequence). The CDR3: CSAGEADGYTF. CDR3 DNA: TGCAGTGCTGGGGAGGCGGATGGCTACACCTTC.

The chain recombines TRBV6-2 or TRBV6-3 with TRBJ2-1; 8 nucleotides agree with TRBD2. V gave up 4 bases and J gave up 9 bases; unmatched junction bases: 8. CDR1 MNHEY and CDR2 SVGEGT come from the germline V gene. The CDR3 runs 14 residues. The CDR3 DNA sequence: TGTGCCAGCAGTTGGACAACCCGGGAGGGTGAGCAGTTCTTC. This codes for CASSWTTREGEQFF.

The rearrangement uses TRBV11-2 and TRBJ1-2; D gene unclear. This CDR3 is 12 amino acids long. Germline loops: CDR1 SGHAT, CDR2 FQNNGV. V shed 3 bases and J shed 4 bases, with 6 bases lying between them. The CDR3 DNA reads TGTGCCAGCAGCTTCGAGTTCTATGGCTACACCTTC. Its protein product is CASSFEFYGYTF.

CDR3 protein: CATSPGGIETQYF. The CDR3 DNA sequence: TGTGCCACCAGTCCGGGCGGGATAGAGACCCAGTACTTC. The chain combines TRBV24-1 with TRBJ2-5; tentative D call: TRBD2 (6 bases). The CDR3 has 13 amino acids. Germline-derived CDR1 and CDR2 are KGHDR and SFDVKD. V lost 6 bases and J 4 bases, leaving 11 bases between the germline ends.

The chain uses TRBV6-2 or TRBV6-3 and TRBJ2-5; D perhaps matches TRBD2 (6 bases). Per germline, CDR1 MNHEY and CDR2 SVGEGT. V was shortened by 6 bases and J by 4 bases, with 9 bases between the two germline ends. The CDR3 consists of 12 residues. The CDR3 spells CASSGRIETQYF. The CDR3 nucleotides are TGTGCCAGCAGCGGGAGAATAGAGACCCAGTACTTC.

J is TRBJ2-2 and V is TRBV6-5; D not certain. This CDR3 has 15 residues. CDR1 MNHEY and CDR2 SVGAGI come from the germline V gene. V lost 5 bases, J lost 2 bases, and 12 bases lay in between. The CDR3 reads CASSTEPFNTGELFF. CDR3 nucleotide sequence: TGTGCCAGCAGTACTGAACCTTTCAACACCGGGGAGCTGTTTTTT.

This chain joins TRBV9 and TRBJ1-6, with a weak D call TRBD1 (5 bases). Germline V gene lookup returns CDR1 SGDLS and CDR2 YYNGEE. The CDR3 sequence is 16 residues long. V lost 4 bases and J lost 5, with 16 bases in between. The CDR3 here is CASSPLGGTNNSPLHF. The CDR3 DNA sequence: TGTGCCAGCAGCCCTTTGGGAGGGACCAATAATTCACCCCTCCACTTT. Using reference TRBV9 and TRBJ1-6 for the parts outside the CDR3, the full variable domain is DSGVTQTPKHLITATGQRVTLRCSPRSGDLSVYWYQQSLDQGLQFLIQYYNGEERAKGNILERFSAQQFPDLHSELNLSSLELGDSALYFCASSPLGGTNNSPLHFGNGTRLTVT.

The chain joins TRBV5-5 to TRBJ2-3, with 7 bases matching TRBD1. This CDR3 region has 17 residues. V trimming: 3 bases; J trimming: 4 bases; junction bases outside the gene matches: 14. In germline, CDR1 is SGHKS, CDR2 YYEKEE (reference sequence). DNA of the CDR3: TGTGCCAGCAGCTCCTACCTGGGACAGCCTTTAGCAGATACGCAGTATTTT. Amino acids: CASSSYLGQPLADTQYF.

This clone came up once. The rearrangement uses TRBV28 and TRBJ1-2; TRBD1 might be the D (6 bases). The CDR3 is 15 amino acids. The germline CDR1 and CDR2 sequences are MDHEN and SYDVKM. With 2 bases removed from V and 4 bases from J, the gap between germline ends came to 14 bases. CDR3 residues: CASSLVTGWSYGYTF. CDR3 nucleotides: TGTGCCAGCAGTTTAGTCACAGGGTGGTCCTATGGCTACACCTTC.

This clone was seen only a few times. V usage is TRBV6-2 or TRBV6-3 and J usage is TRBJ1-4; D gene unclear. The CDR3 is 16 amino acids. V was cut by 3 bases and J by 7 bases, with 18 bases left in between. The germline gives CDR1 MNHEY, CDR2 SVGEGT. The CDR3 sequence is CASSYRSSMVGEKLFF. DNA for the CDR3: TGTGCCAGCAGTTATCGCAGCTCAATGGTCGGTGAAAAACTGTTTTTT.

CDR3 residues: CASSQNGRNWADTQYF. CDR3 nucleotide sequence: TGTGCCAGCTCTCAAAACGGGAGAAATTGGGCAGATACGCAGTATTTT. This chain links TRBV18 with TRBJ2-3, with a possible D match to TRBD2 (6 bases). Between the trimmed V and J ends, which lost 6 bases and 4 bases, there was a span of 20 bases. Germline V gene data show CDR1 as KGHSH and CDR2 as LQKENI. The CDR3 extends over 16 amino acids. Together with reference TRBV18 and TRBJ2-3, the CDR3 gives the full variable domain: NAGVMQNPRHLVRRRGQEARLRCSPMKGHSHVYWYRQLPEEGLKFMVYLQKENIIDESGMPKERFSAEFPKEGPSILRIQQVVRGDSAAYFCASSQNGRNWADTQYFGPGTRLTVL.

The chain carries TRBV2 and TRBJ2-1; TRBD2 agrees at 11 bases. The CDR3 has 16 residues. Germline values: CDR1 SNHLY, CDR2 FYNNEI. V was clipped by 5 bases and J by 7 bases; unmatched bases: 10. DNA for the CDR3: TGTGCCAGCAGTTACGGGACTAGCGGAGGGGGGAATGAGCAGTTCTTC. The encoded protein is CASSYGTSGGGNEQFF.

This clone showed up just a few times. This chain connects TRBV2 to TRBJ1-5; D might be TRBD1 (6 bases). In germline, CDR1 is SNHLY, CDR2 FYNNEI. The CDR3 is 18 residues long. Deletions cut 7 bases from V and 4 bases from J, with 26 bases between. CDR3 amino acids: CASKRGTSSGGWNQPQHF. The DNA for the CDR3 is TGTGCCAGCAAGCGGGGGACAAGCAGTGGAGGATGGAATCAGCCCCAGCATTTT.

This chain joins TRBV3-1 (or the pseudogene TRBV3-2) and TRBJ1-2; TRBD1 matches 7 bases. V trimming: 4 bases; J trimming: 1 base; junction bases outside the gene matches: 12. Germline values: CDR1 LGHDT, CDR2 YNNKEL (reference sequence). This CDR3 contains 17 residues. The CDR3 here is CASSRDRDAPYNYGYTF. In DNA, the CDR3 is TGTGCCAGCAGCCGAGACAGGGACGCTCCTTATAACTATGGCTACACCTTC.

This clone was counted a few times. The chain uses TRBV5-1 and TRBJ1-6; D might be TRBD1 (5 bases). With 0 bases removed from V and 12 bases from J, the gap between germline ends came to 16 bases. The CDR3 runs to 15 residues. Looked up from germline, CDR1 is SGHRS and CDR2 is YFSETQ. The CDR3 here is CASSLAGRGGKPLHF. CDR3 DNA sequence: TGCGCCAGCAGCTTGGCGGGGCGTGGGGGTAAACCCCTCCACTTT.

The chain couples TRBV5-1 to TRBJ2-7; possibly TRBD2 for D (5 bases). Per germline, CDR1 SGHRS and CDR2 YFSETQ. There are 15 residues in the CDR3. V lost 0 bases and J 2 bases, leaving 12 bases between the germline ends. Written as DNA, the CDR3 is TGCGCCAGCAGCTTGGATGGAGGACCAACCTACGAGCAGTACTTC. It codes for CASSLDGGPTYEQYF.